Below, 32 T cell receptor beta chains from the same sample are listed, as sequenced in a study of blood T cell repertoires in COVID-19. Profiling relied on immunoSEQ multiplex PCR, and the TCRdb table lists in-frame clones only, not all of them. The sample includes some 180,000 clones, 70% to 90% of them seen just once. Sequenced: peripheral blood. These receptor sequences come from a woman over 75 with COVID-19, enrolled during active disease.

CDR3 coding DNA: TGTGCCAGCAGCCCCGGACTAGGAACGGAGACCCAGTACTTC. Residues: CASSPGLGTETQYF. V and J are TRBV7-3 and TRBJ2-5, with TRBD2 matching 7 bases. Germline loops: CDR1 SGHTA, CDR2 FQGTGA. The CDR3 is 14 residues long. V dropped 5 bases and J dropped 5; count of bases not matched to a gene: 8.

The chain recombines TRBV3-1 (or the pseudogene TRBV3-2) with TRBJ2-1; 7 bases are a match to TRBD1. This CDR3 has 15 amino acids. Germline CDR1 reads LGHDT; CDR2 reads YNNKEL (reference sequence). J lost 2 bases, V lost 4 bases, and 5 bases had no gene match. The CDR3 sequence is CASSPTGPTYNEQFF. The DNA of the CDR3 is TGTGCCAGCAGCCCGACAGGGCCAACCTACAATGAGCAGTTCTTC.

This rearrangement joins TRBV5-4 to TRBJ1-5, with TRBD1 matching 9 bases. The V gene's germline CDR1 is SGHNT and CDR2 YYREEE (reference sequence). CDR3 length: 14 amino acids. Germline trimming cut 2 bases from V and 4 bases from J; bases unmatched to any gene: 1. The CDR3 nucleotides are TGTGCCAGCAGCTTACAGGGGGCGAATCAGCCCCAGCATTTT. It yields the protein CASSLQGANQPQHF.

The rearrangement uses TRBV5-1 and TRBJ1-1; tentatively, D is TRBD1 (6 bases). This CDR3 is built from 14 residues. Germline V lookup: CDR1 SGHRS, CDR2 YFSETQ. V shed 6 bases and J shed 4 bases, with 16 bases lying between them. The DNA for the CDR3 is TGCGCCAGCACCCAAGGGGGAATCGTCACTGAAGCTTTCTTT. It is translated as CASTQGGIVTEAFF.

This chain joins TRBV5-6 and TRBJ1-1; D is undetermined. The V gene's germline CDR1 is SGHDT and CDR2 YYEEEE. V was trimmed by 0 bases and J by 1 base, leaving 19 bases between them. The CDR3 loop spans 18 amino acids. DNA of the CDR3: TGTGCCAGCAGCTTGGTTGGTGGGGTTGGAGGTGGGAACACTGAAGCTTTCTTT. Residues: CASSLVGGVGGGNTEAFF.

The chain links TRBV28 to TRBJ2-3; D perhaps matches TRBD2 (6 bases). This CDR3 contains 14 residues. The V and J ends lost 7 bases and 4 bases respectively, with 15 bases between them. In germline, CDR1 is MDHEN, CDR2 SYDVKM. The CDR3 here is CASNPAGWADTQYF. The DNA of the CDR3 is TGTGCCAGCAACCCGGCGGGGTGGGCAGATACGCAGTATTTT.

The rearrangement links TRBV23-1 to TRBJ2-1; D unclear. TRBV23-1 is reported as an ORF; its role is uncertain. V lost 3 bases and J 8 bases, leaving 5 bases between the germline ends. The CDR3 loop spans 11 amino acids. CDR3 sequence (DNA): TGCGCCAGCAGTCAGTCGGATGAGCAGTTCTTC. Translation: CASSQSDEQFF.

The V and J genes are TRBV6-5 and TRBJ1-2; D is possibly TRBD1 (5 bases). From germline, CDR1 is MNHEY and CDR2 SVGAGI. Trimming stripped 4 bases from V and 4 bases from J, with 16 bases between. The CDR3 has 15 residues. This CDR3 reads CASSSRGGTPYGYTF. The DNA for the CDR3 is TGTGCCAGCAGTTCACGCGGGGGTACACCCTATGGCTACACCTTC.

V usage is TRBV3-1 (or the pseudogene TRBV3-2) and J usage is TRBJ2-2; 12 bases line up with TRBD2. Germline V lookup: CDR1 LGHDT, CDR2 YNNKEL (reference sequence). The V segment lost 0 bases and the J segment 13 bases; nucleotides outside the gene matches: 12. CDR3 size: 17 residues. The CDR3 bases are TGTGCCAGCAGCCAAGATAAACGACTAGCGGGGGCGGATGTGCTGTTTTTT. Translated: CASSQDKRLAGADVLFF.

The gene calls are TRBV28 and TRBJ2-7; tentative D call: TRBD2 (5 bases). The CDR3 extends over 11 amino acids. Trimming left V 7 bases short and J 7 bases short, with 11 bases between. Germline CDR1 and CDR2: MDHEN and SYDVKM. CDR3 in DNA: TGTGCCAGCACCATAACGGGAGAGCAGTACTTC. Its translation: CASTITGEQYF.

This rearrangement joins TRBV18 to TRBJ1-2; the match to TRBD1 covers 7 bases. Germline V CDR1 and CDR2: KGHSH, LQKENI. The length of the CDR3 is 13 residues. After removal of 6 bases from V and 9 bases from J, the junction contained 10 bases not matched to a gene. CDR3 amino acids: CASSPTTGDRYTF. The CDR3 region has the DNA TGTGCCAGCTCCCCTACCACAGGGGATCGCTACACCTTC.

This chain connects TRBV5-1 to TRBJ1-1; D unresolved. CDR3 length: 15 residues. Germline V lookup: CDR1 SGHRS, CDR2 YFSETQ. V was pared by 0 bases and J by 3 bases, with 12 bases between. The CDR3 bases are TGCGCCAGCAGCTTGGTCGCGGGATACCACACTGAAGCTTTCTTT. It encodes CASSLVAGYHTEAFF.

This rearrangement joins TRBV27 to TRBJ2-6; D not certain. V was trimmed by 6 bases and J by 1 base, leaving 13 bases between them. The CDR3 has 16 residues. Per the germline V gene, CDR1 is MNHEY and CDR2 is SMNVEV (reference sequence). Here the CDR3 reads CASRKPLSSGANVLTF. In DNA form, the CDR3 reads TGTGCCAGCAGAAAGCCCCTTTCTTCTGGGGCCAACGTCCTGACTTTC.

The V call is TRBV27, the J call TRBJ1-5, with TRBD1 identical over 8 bases. Germline V gene lookup returns CDR1 MNHEY and CDR2 SMNVEV (reference sequence). J was trimmed by 5 bases and V by 5 bases; bases with no gene match: 11. This CDR3 is built from 16 residues. DNA for the CDR3: TGTGCCAGCAGTCCCCGGACAGGGAAGGTTGATCAGCCCCAGCATTTT. Translating gives CASSPRTGKVDQPQHF.

The V gene is TRBV7-9, the J gene TRBJ1-2, with unresolved D. V lost 1 base and J 8 bases, leaving 5 bases between the germline ends. Germline-derived CDR1 and CDR2 are SEHNR and FQNEAQ (reference sequence). The CDR3 totals 11 residues. For the CDR3, the DNA is TGTGCCAGCAGCTTAGGAGCCGGCTACACCTTC. Encoded protein: CASSLGAGYTF.

The rearrangement joins TRBV2 to TRBJ1-3; perhaps TRBD1 as D (6 bases). Germline V gene sequence: CDR1 SNHLY, CDR2 FYNNEI. V shed 6 bases and J shed 9 bases, with 15 bases lying between them. The CDR3 consists of 13 residues. The CDR3 loop is CASRTDSGGTIYF. CDR3 sequence (DNA): TGTGCCAGCAGAACGGACAGTGGCGGCACCATATATTTT.

This sequence joins TRBV6-1 and TRBJ2-7, with D possibly TRBD1 on 5 matching bases. V dropped 1 base and J dropped 0 bases, with 13 bases sitting between them. The CDR3 is 16 amino acids. Germline V gene sequence: CDR1 MNHNS, CDR2 SASEGT. In nucleotides, the CDR3 is TGTGCCAGCAGTGAAGAGTCCCAGGGAAGCTCCTACGAGCAGTACTTC. The encoded protein is CASSEESQGSSYEQYF.

The rearrangement joins TRBV19 to TRBJ1-2, with 9 nucleotides matching TRBD1. From germline, CDR1 is LNHDA and CDR2 SQIVND (reference sequence). The CDR3 has 13 amino acids. The J segment lost 6 bases and the V segment lost 10 bases, leaving 9 bases of the junction unmatched. The CDR3 spells CATFYRGPDGYTF. DNA of the CDR3: TGTGCCACCTTTTACAGGGGGCCGGATGGCTACACCTTC.

This clone was seen only once. V gene TRBV5-1 combines with J gene TRBJ2-1, with D tentatively TRBD2 (6 bases). V was shortened by 4 bases and J by 9 bases, with 14 bases between the two germline ends. Germline V lookup: CDR1 SGHRS, CDR2 YFSETQ. This CDR3 contains 13 residues. CDR3 in amino acids: CASSAGSGAEQFF. The CDR3 DNA is TGCGCCAGCAGCGCGGGGTCTGGGGCTGAGCAGTTCTTC.

The sample holds one count of this clone. The chain joins TRBV28 to TRBJ2-1; 8 nucleotides agree with TRBD2. V trimming: 9 bases; J trimming: 2 bases; junction bases outside the gene matches: 3. Germline V CDR1 and CDR2: MDHEN, SYDVKM. This CDR3 is 13 amino acids long. The CDR3 coding sequence is TGTGCCAGTACTAGCGGAGCCTACAATGAGCAGTTCTTC. The encoded protein is CASTSGAYNEQFF.

This clone was detected once. The chain couples TRBV6-5 to TRBJ1-2; the D is unclear. Looked up from germline, CDR1 is MNHEY and CDR2 is SVGAGI. Trimming cost V 6 bases and J 0 bases, with 11 bases left between them. The CDR3 runs to 14 residues. CDR3 nucleotides: TGTGCCAGCAGCGTTGCAACAGCTAACTATGGCTACACCTTC. As protein: CASSVATANYGYTF.

V is TRBV7-9 and J is TRBJ2-5; 12 positions agree with TRBD2. Trimming removed 4 bases from V and 5 bases from J; junction bases left unmatched: 11. Germline loops: CDR1 SEHNR, CDR2 FQNEAQ (reference sequence). This CDR3 comprises 17 residues. CDR3 residues: CASSSPGLAGGLETQYF. DNA for the CDR3: TGTGCCAGCAGCTCCCCTGGGCTAGCGGGGGGGCTTGAGACCCAGTACTTC.

The V call is TRBV5-1, the J call TRBJ2-1; 12 positions agree with TRBD1. V gave up 1 base and J gave up 7 bases; unmatched junction bases: 12. Germline-derived CDR1 and CDR2 are SGHRS and YFSETQ. The CDR3 runs 18 residues. The CDR3, as DNA: TGCGCCAGCAGCTTGTACCCCCCGGGACAGGGGGCGTTAAATGAGCAGTTCTTC. This codes for CASSLYPPGQGALNEQFF. The whole variable domain, remainder taken from reference TRBV5-1 and TRBJ2-1, is KAGVTQTPRYLIKTRGQQVTLSCSPISGHRSVSWYQQTPGQGLQFLFEYFSETQRNKGNFPGRFSGRQFSNSRSEMNVSTLELGDSALYLCASSLYPPGQGALNEQFFGPGTRLTVL.

The chain is built from TRBV2 and TRBJ2-7; the match to TRBD2 covers 11 bases. With 5 bases clipped from V and 6 bases from J, the junction kept 6 bases outside the gene matches. Germline CDR1 is SNHLY and CDR2 is FYNNEI. This CDR3 contains 14 residues. The CDR3 loop reads CASSRLAGPVEQYF. CDR3 DNA: TGTGCCAGCAGTAGACTAGCGGGACCCGTCGAGCAGTACTTC. Based on the CDR3 plus reference TRBV2 and TRBJ2-7, the full variable domain is EPEVTQTPSHQVTQMGQEVILRCVPISNHLYFYWYRQILGQKVEFLVSFYNNEISEKSEIFDDQFSVERPDGSNFTLKIRSTKLEDSAMYFCASSRLAGPVEQYFGPGTRLTVT.

The V call is TRBV5-1, the J call TRBJ1-5; 8 positions agree with TRBD1. CDR1 is SGHRS and CDR2 is YFSETQ in the germline V gene. Trimming at V came to 3 bases and at J to 2 bases, leaving 7 bases not matched to a gene. CDR3 length: 16 residues. This CDR3 reads CASSYNPTGGNQPQHF. CDR3 sequence (DNA): TGCGCCAGCAGCTACAACCCGACAGGGGGCAATCAGCCCCAGCATTTT.

V is TRBV10-3 and J is TRBJ1-5; 9 nucleotides match TRBD1. The CDR3 has 13 residues. Trimming removed 7 bases from V and 7 bases from J; junction bases left unmatched: 5. Germline lookup yields CDR1 ENHRY and CDR2 SYGVKD. The CDR3 loop is CAITGGQGQPQHF. The CDR3 nucleotides read TGTGCCATCACCGGGGGACAGGGCCAGCCCCAGCATTTT.

This clone was found once. This chain connects TRBV5-1 to TRBJ1-4; TRBD1 is a possible D gene (5 bases). Trimming removed 0 bases at V and 8 bases at J, with 11 bases between. The CDR3 loop spans 14 amino acids. CDR1 is SGHRS, CDR2 YFSETQ, per germline. The CDR3, as DNA: TGCGCCAGCAGCTTGGAAGGGGATACGGAAAAACTGTTTTTT. It specifies CASSLEGDTEKLFF. Drawing the rest from reference TRBV5-1 and TRBJ1-4, the complete variable domain is KAGVTQTPRYLIKTRGQQVTLSCSPISGHRSVSWYQQTPGQGLQFLFEYFSETQRNKGNFPGRFSGRQFSNSRSEMNVSTLELGDSALYLCASSLEGDTEKLFFGSGTQLSVL.

This clone was recorded only once. The chain employs TRBV2 and TRBJ2-7; D gene unclear. The germline CDR1 and CDR2 sequences are SNHLY and FYNNEI. Trimming took 4 bases from V and 0 from J, leaving 13 bases between them. CDR3 size: 15 residues. The CDR3 protein is CASSGEVRSSYEQYF. The DNA of the CDR3 is TGTGCCAGCAGTGGAGAGGTTAGGAGCTCCTACGAGCAGTACTTC. Based on the CDR3 plus reference TRBV2 and TRBJ2-7, the full variable domain is EPEVTQTPSHQVTQMGQEVILRCVPISNHLYFYWYRQILGQKVEFLVSFYNNEISEKSEIFDDQFSVERPDGSNFTLKIRSTKLEDSAMYFCASSGEVRSSYEQYFGPGTRLTVT.

The DNA of the CDR3 is TGCGCCAGCAGCTCTCAGCCCTTAGCGGGAGGGCTTGTAGATACGCAGTATTTT. Translation: CASSSQPLAGGLVDTQYF. The chain combines TRBV5-1 with TRBJ2-3; TRBD2 matches 11 bases. Unmatched junction bases numbered 14, after V lost 3 bases and J lost 5 bases. The germline V gene encodes CDR1 SGHRS and CDR2 YFSETQ. This CDR3 contains 18 residues.

Comments on this clone: This sample includes further DNA sequences coding for the same CDR3. The chain joins TRBV5-1 to TRBJ2-5; TRBD1 agrees at 10 bases. CDR1 and CDR2 from the germline V gene are SGHRS and YFSETQ. V was clipped by 2 bases and J by 4 bases; unmatched bases: 2. This CDR3 spans 14 amino acids. CDR3 in amino acids: CASSFGQGGETQYF. The CDR3 DNA follows: TGCGCCAGCAGCTTCGGACAGGGGGGAGAGACCCAGTACTTC.

The chain joins TRBV5-4 to TRBJ2-3; 9 positions agree with TRBD2. With 3 bases clipped from V and 0 bases from J, the junction kept 8 bases outside the gene matches. CDR1 SGHNT and CDR2 YYREEE come from the germline V gene (reference sequence). The CDR3 is 17 residues long. CDR3 residues: CASSSKAGGPSTDTQYF. CDR3 sequence (DNA): TGTGCCAGCAGCTCGAAGGCGGGAGGGCCCAGCACAGATACGCAGTATTTT.

The V gene is TRBV3-1 (or the pseudogene TRBV3-2), the J gene TRBJ2-2; D remains ambiguous. V gave up 0 bases and J gave up 4 bases, with 6 bases separating them. The CDR3 consists of 14 residues. From germline, CDR1 is LGHDT and CDR2 YNNKEL (reference sequence). The CDR3 reads CASSQDTGTGELFF. The CDR3 DNA follows: TGTGCCAGCAGCCAAGATACGGGCACCGGGGAGCTGTTTTTT.